A selection of T cell receptor beta chains follows, all from one sample in a study of T cell responses to AZD1222 COVID-19 vaccine. Clones were sequenced by immunoSEQ multiplex PCR, and TCRdb holds only the in-frame ones, with some missing. The sample lists 75,000 to 90,000 clones, approximately 92% occurring once. The input for sequencing was peripheral blood, taken 28 days after the second AZD1222 dose. These receptors were obtained from an adult who received the AZD1222 COVID-19 vaccine. Each CDR3 is given with its conserved first and last residue. The D gene is left open where the match is weak. Some rows mark clone size as missing; the rest say once, few, many or name a class of expanded clone.

D,size,V,J,DNA,CDR3
.,.,TRBV27,TRBJ2-3,TGTGCCAGCAGTTTATCGGCTTGGGCGGTCCCAGATACGCAGTATTTT,CASSLSAWAVPDTQYF
.,.,TRBV9,TRBJ2-7,TGTGCCAGCAGCCCTCAGACAGGATACTACGAGCAGTACTTC,CASSPQTGYYEQYF
TRBD2,once,TRBV5-1,TRBJ2-2,TGCGCCAGCAGCTCCGGGACTACGAACACCGGGGAGCTGTTTTTT,CASSSGTTNTGELFF
TRBD1,.,TRBV7-2,TRBJ1-5,TGTGCCAGCAGCTTAGACAGGGGGCCCAATCAGCCCCAGCATTTT,CASSLDRGPNQPQHF
.,.,TRBV21-1,TRBJ1-1,TGTGCCAGCAGCAAGAACAGGGGAGTTCCAAGGGCCTACACTGAAGCTTTCTTT,CASSKNRGVPRAYTEAFF
.,.,TRBV25-1,TRBJ1-3,TGTGCCAGCAGTGAATCTTTACAGGGTCGTGCTGGAAACACCATATATTTT,CASSESLQGRAGNTIYF
TRBD2,once,TRBV15,TRBJ2-5,TGTGCCACCAGCAGAGATTCACTAGCGGGTCCGGGGACCCAGTACTTC,CATSRDSLAGPGTQYF
TRBD1,.,TRBV5-1,TRBJ1-2,TGCGCCAGCAGCTCTACGACAGGGAAGGGGAATGTCTACACCTTC,CASSSTTGKGNVYTF
.,.,TRBV30,TRBJ1-2,TGTGCCTGGAGCCGGACGGAAACTTATGGCTACACCTTC,CAWSRTETYGYTF
.,.,TRBV10-1,TRBJ2-5,TGCGCCAGCAGTGAGGACCCTCAAGAGACCCAGTACTTC,CASSEDPQETQYF
TRBD2,.,TRBV11-3,TRBJ2-1,TGTGCCAGCAGCCCTCGGACTAGCGGGAGGGCCATGAATGAGCAGTTCTTC,CASSPRTSGRAMNEQFF
TRBD1,.,TRBV29-1,TRBJ1-1,TGCAGCGTTTTAAGACAGGGGGACGGCCCTGAAGCTTTCTTT,CSVLRQGDGPEAFF
.,.,TRBV27,TRBJ2-7,TGTGCCAGCAGGCCGAGTTCCGGGACCGAGCAGTACTTC,CASRPSSGTEQYF
.,.,TRBV2,TRBJ1-5,TGTGCCAGCAGAGGGCCTGGCCTCAATCAGCCCCAGCATTTT,CASRGPGLNQPQHF
TRBD1,.,TRBV7-2,TRBJ1-5,TGTGCCAGCAGCTTAGCTGGGACAGGGGTAAGTCAGCCCCAGCATTTT,CASSLAGTGVSQPQHF
.,.,TRBV11-2,TRBJ2-1,TGTGCCAGCAGCTTACAGACTCTCGGGAATGAGCAGTTCTTC,CASSLQTLGNEQFF
TRBD1,.,TRBV6-5,TRBJ1-1,TGTGCCAGCAGTTACTCCGGGACAGCTATGAACACTGAAGCTTTCTTT,CASSYSGTAMNTEAFF
.,once,TRBV12-3/TRBV12-4,TRBJ2-3,TGTGCCAGCAGTTTTTACGCGAATACGCAGTATTTT,CASSFYANTQYF
.,.,TRBV3-1/TRBV3-2,TRBJ2-1,TGTGCCAGCAGCCCAGAGTGGGGTGATGAGCAGTTCTTC,CASSPEWGDEQFF
TRBD1,.,TRBV4-1,TRBJ2-1,TGCGCCAGCAGCCTTAGACAGGGTTCCGATGAGCAGTTCTTC,CASSLRQGSDEQFF
.,.,TRBV9,TRBJ2-7,TGTGCCAGCAGCCCACTCCAGGGGCCCTACGAGCAGTACTTC,CASSPLQGPYEQYF
.,once,TRBV6-5,TRBJ1-1,TGTGCCAGCAGTTACGGTTTGGAGAACACTGAAGCTTTCTTT,CASSYGLENTEAFF
TRBD2,.,TRBV9,TRBJ2-7,TGTGCCAGCAGCCCGGGACTAGCGGGGTACTACGAGCAGTACTTC,CASSPGLAGYYEQYF